This T cell receptor (beta chain) appears in the sequencing data of a study of resident and recirculating memory T cells in vitiligo. V shed 5 bases and J 0 bases; nucleotides not matched to a gene: 13. The CDR3 sequence is 17 residues long. Per germline, CDR1 SEHNR and CDR2 FQNEAQ (reference sequence). The table came from immunoSEQ multiplex PCR; TCRdb's copy has only in-frame clones and leaves some out. Of 65,000 to 80,000 clones listed, approximately 90% are singletons. No vitiligo treatment was given during the prior three months. This TCR derives from a male donor with vitiligo. The source material was blood. The chain carries TRBV7-9 and TRBJ2-7; TRBD2 agrees at 7 bases. The CDR3, as DNA: TGTGCCAGCAGCCTCCCACCAGGGAGGGGCGACTCCTACGAGCAGTACTTC. It translates to CASSLPPGRGDSYEQYF.